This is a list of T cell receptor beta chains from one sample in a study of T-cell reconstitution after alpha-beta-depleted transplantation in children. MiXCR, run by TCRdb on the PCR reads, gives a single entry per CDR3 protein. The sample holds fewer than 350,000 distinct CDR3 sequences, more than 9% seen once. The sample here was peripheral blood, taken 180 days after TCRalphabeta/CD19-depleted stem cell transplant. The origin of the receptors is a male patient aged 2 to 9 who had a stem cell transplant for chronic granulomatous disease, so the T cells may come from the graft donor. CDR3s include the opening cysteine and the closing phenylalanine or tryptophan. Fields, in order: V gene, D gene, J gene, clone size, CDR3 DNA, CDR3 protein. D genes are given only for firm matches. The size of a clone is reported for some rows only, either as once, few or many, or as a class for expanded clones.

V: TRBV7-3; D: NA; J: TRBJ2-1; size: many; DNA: TGTGCCAGCAGCTTCGGACTCCAAGGCAATGAGCAGTTCTTC; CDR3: CASSFGLQGNEQFF
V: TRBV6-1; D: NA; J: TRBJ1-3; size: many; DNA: TGTGCCAGCAGTATGGGACCGCCGAGCTCTGGAAACACCATATATTTT; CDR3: CASSMGPPSSGNTIYF
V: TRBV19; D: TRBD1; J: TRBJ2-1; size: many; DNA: TGTGCCAGTAGTATAAGGGGACAGGGAGGCAATGAGCAGTTCTTC; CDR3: CASSIRGQGGNEQFF
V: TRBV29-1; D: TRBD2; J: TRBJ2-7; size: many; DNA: TGCAGCGTCCATAGCGGGAATTCCTACGAGCAGTACTTC; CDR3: CSVHSGNSYEQYF
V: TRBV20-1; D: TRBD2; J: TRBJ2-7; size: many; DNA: TGCAGTGCTCTACTAGCGGGAGTCTACGAGCAGTACTTC; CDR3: CSALLAGVYEQYF
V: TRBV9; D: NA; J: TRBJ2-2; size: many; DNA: TGTGCCAGCAGCGGTAGAGAAGGGGTTGTTCTCACCGGGGAGCTGTTTTTT; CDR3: CASSGREGVVLTGELFF
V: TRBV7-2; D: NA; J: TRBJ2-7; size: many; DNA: TGTGCCAGCAGCTTAGAGGGCGGGAACTACGAGCAGTACTTC; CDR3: CASSLEGGNYEQYF
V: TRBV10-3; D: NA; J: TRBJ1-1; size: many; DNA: TGTGCCATCAGCCCAGGGGTTGGGGGCACTGAAGCTTTCTTT; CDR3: CAISPGVGGTEAFF
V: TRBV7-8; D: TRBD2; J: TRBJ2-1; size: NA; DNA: TGTGCCAGCAGCTTAGCGAAGGGAAGCGGGGGGGCTCGGTCCTACAATGAGCAGTTCTTC; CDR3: CASSLAKGSGGARSYNEQFF
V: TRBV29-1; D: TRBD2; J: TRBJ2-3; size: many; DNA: TGCAGCGTGATAGACACCGGGACTAGCGATGTTGATACGCAGTATTTT; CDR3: CSVIDTGTSDVDTQYF
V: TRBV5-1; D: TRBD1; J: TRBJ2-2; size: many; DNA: TGCGCCAGCAGCTCCTCGACAGGGAAGGGTACCGGGGAGCTGTTTTTT; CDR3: CASSSSTGKGTGELFF
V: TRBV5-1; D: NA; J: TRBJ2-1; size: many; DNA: TGCGCCAGCAGCTTGGCTGTTTGGAATGAGCAGTTCTTC; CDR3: CASSLAVWNEQFF
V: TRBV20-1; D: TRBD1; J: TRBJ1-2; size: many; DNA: TGCAGTGCTAGATCCGGACAGGGGGCAGTAAGCTACACCTTC; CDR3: CSARSGQGAVSYTF
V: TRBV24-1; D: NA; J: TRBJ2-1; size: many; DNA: TGTGCCACCAGTGATTTTTTAGGGGCAGGGGAAAATAGCTCCTACAATGAGCAGTTCTTC; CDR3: CATSDFLGAGENSSYNEQFF
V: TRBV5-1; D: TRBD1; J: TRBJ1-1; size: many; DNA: TGCGCCAGCGAGGGCGGGACAGGGGCATACCGAACTGAAGCTTTCTTT; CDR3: CASEGGTGAYRTEAFF
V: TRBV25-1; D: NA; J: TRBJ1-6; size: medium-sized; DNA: TGTGCCAGCAGTGAATTTATCTTGGCTTCACCCCTCCACTTT; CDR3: CASSEFILASPLHF
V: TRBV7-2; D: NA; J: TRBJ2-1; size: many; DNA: TGTGCCAGCAGTTCAGACCGTGGCCCCTACAATGAGCAGTTCTTC; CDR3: CASSSDRGPYNEQFF
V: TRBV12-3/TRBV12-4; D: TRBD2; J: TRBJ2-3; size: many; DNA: TGTGCCAGCCGCCGCGGGAGGGGGACAAGTGAGGACACAGATACGCAGTATTTT; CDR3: CASRRGRGTSEDTDTQYF
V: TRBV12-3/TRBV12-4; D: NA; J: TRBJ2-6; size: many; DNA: TGTGCCAGCAGCTTTGGCTCTGGGGCCAACGTCCTGACTTTC; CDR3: CASSFGSGANVLTF
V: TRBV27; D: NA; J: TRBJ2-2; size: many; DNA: TGTGCCAGCAAAGCTGGACAGTTCACCGGGGAGCTGTTTTTT; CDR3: CASKAGQFTGELFF
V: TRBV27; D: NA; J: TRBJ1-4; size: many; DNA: TGTGCCAGCAGTTTATTTAGTGCGGGAAGTCCTAATGAAAAACTGTTTTTT; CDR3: CASSLFSAGSPNEKLFF
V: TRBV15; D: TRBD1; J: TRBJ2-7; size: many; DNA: TGTGCCACCAGCAGAGTCGTTACAGGGGTCTACGAGCAGTACTTC; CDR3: CATSRVVTGVYEQYF
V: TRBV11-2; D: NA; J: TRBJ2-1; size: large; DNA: TGTGCCAGCAGCCTTACTTGGGGTCATGAGCAGTTCTTC; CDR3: CASSLTWGHEQFF
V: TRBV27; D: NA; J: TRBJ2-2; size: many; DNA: TGTGCCAGCAGTTTTGGGCAGAAAGGGGCCGGGGAGCTGTTTTTT; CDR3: CASSFGQKGAGELFF
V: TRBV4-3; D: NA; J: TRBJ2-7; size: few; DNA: TGCGCCAGCAGCCAAGGGGCCGGTAGAAGCTACGAGCAGTACTTC; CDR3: CASSQGAGRSYEQYF
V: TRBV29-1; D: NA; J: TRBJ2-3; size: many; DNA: TGCAGCGCCCCTACAGGGAAGGGTACAGATACGCAGTATTTT; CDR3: CSAPTGKGTDTQYF
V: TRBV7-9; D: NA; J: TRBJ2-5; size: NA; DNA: TGTGCCAGCAGCTTAGGCGGGACGAGAGAGACCCAGTACTTC; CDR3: CASSLGGTRETQYF
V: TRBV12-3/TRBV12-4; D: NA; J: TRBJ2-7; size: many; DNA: TGTGCCAGCAGTTTATGGGGGGAGCAGTACTTC; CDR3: CASSLWGEQYF
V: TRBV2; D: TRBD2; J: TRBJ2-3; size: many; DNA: TGTGCCAGCAGCCGGAAGGGCGGGAGGAGCACAGATACGCAGTATTTT; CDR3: CASSRKGGRSTDTQYF
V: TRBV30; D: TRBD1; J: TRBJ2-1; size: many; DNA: TGTGCCTGGAAGAGAAAAGGGGGCGATGAGCAGTTCTTC; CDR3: CAWKRKGGDEQFF
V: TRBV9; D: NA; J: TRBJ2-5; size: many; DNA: TGTGCCAGCAGCGTCGCCGGGGGAGAGACCCAGTACTTC; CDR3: CASSVAGGETQYF
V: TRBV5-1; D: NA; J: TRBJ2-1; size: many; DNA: TGCGCCAGCAGCTTTAGCTGGACGTCCTACAATGAGCAGTTCTTC; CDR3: CASSFSWTSYNEQFF
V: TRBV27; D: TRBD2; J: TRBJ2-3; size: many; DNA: TGTGCCAGCAGTTCGAACGCCTCTAGCGGCTTCACAGATACGCAGTATTTT; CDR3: CASSSNASSGFTDTQYF
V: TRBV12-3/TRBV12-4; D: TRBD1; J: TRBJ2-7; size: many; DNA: TGTGCCAGCAGCCCCGTTACAGGGGCATACGAGCAGTACTTC; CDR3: CASSPVTGAYEQYF
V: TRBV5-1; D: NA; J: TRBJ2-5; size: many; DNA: TGCGCCAGCAGCTTACGACAGGATATGGAGACCCAGTACTTC; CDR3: CASSLRQDMETQYF
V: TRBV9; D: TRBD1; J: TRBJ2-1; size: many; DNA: TGTGCCAGCAGCGTAGGGACAGGGAATCAGCAGTTCTTC; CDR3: CASSVGTGNQQFF
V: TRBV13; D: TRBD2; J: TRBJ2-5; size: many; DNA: TGTGCCAGCAGCTCCAGCGGGGGGGGTCAAGAGACCCAGTACTTC; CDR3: CASSSSGGGQETQYF
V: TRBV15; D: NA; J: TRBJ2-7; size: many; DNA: TGTGCCACCAGCAGAGTCGCGGGTTACGAGCAGTACTTC; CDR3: CATSRVAGYEQYF
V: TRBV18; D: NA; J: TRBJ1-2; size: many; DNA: TGTGCCAGCCCGGAGGCAGGGAACTATGGCTACACCTTC; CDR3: CASPEAGNYGYTF
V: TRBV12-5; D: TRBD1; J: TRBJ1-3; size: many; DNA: TGTGCTAGTGGTTTGGACGCCGGGACAGGGGCTGGAAACACCATATATTTT; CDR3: CASGLDAGTGAGNTIYF
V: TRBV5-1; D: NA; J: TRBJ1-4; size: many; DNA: TGCGCCAGCAGCTTTAATTGGGGTACAGAGCTTAATGAAAAACTGTTTTTT; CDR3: CASSFNWGTELNEKLFF
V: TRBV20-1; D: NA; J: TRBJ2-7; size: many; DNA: TGCAGTGCTAGAGTCAGGAACTCCTACGAGCAGTACTTC; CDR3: CSARVRNSYEQYF
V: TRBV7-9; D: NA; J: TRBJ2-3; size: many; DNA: TGTGCCAGCAGCCCATCGGGGGTGGCAGATACGCAGTATTTT; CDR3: CASSPSGVADTQYF
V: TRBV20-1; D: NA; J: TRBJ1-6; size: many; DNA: TGCAGTGCTGGATTAACAGGGAACCGTTCACCCCTCCACTTT; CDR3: CSAGLTGNRSPLHF
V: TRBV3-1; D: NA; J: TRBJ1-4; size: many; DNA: TGTGCCAGCAGCCTCGGGCCATCAAATGAAAAACTGTTTTTT; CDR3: CASSLGPSNEKLFF
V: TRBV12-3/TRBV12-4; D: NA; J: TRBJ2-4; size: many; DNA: TGTGCCAGCACTCGCCTCGGCCGAAACATTCAGTACTTC; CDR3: CASTRLGRNIQYF
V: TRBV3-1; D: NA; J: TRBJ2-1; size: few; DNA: TGTGCCAGCAGCCGCATTAGGGGTATCGGTGAGCAGTTCTTC; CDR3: CASSRIRGIGEQFF
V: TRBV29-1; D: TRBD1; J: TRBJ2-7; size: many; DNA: TGCAGCGTGGGACAGGCCAGCTCCTACGAGCAGTACTTC; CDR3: CSVGQASSYEQYF